The next 7 T cell receptor beta chains were all read from a single sample in a study of regulatory T cells in long-lasting Graves disease. Sample time point: persistent/refractory GD, antithyroid drugs over 5 years with positive TRAb. PBMC-extracted RNA yielded the TCR library. To make TCR beta libraries, researchers used iRepertoire HTBI primers and Arm-PCR of CDR3 regions. TCRdb called the multiplex PCR reads again in MiXCR, with one record for every CDR3 protein. The sample lists about 400,000 distinct CDR3 sequences; around 20% were seen once. The sample consisted of peripheral blood mononuclear cells (PBMCs), taken when the disease was refractory, from a patient treated with antithyroid drugs. These receptors came from a female donor with Graves disease.

This chain links TRBV30 with TRBJ2-5, with D unresolved. The CDR3 spans 12 residues. V was pared by 1 base and J by 4 bases, with 7 bases between. Germline-derived CDR1 and CDR2 are GTSNPN and SVGIG (reference sequence). CDR3 sequence: CAWSALGETQYF. The CDR3 region has the DNA TGTGCCTGGAGTGCTCTCGGAGAGACCCAGTACTTC.

As concerns this clonotype: With a much larger clone just one base away, this may be a read error. The rearrangement links TRBV20-1 to TRBJ2-7; no clear D. Germline assignment: CDR1 DFQATT and CDR2 SNEGSKA (reference sequence). CDR3 length: 12 amino acids. The CDR3 nucleotides read TGCGGTGCTGGGCTGGATTCCTACGAGCAGTACTTC. This codes for CGAGLDSYEQYF.

In this sample, this clonotype turned up a few times. The chain is built from TRBV20-1 and TRBJ2-6; either TRBD1 or TRBD2 may supply D (5 bases each). The germline V gene has CDR1 DFQATT and CDR2 SNEGSKA (reference sequence). The V end was cut by 3 bases, the J end by 0 bases, with 15 bases between. The CDR3 is 17 residues long. The CDR3 DNA follows: TGCAGTGCTAGGATATGGGACGCCAACTCTGGGGCCAACGTCCTGACTTTC. Its protein product is CSARIWDANSGANVLTF.

The V gene is TRBV19, the J gene TRBJ1-1, with unresolved D. The V gene's germline CDR1 is LNHDA and CDR2 SQIVND (reference sequence). The CDR3 is 12 amino acids. Trimming pared 3 bases from V and 8 bases from J, leaving 10 bases between. CDR3 sequence (DNA): TGTGCCAGTAGTATCAAGCAGACCGAAGCTTTCTTT. This sequence encodes CASSIKQTEAFF.

There are a few counts of this clonotype. This chain uses TRBV9 with TRBJ1-1, with TRBD1 as a possible D gene (5 bases). The CDR3 consists of 14 residues. Trimming removed 0 bases from V and 5 bases from J, with 11 bases in between. Germline values: CDR1 SGDLS, CDR2 YYNGEE. The CDR3 DNA reads TGTGCCAGCAGCGTAGATAGGGGATCAACTGAAGCTTTCTTT. Encoded protein: CASSVDRGSTEAFF.

The chain employs TRBV20-1 and TRBJ2-5; 13 nucleotides line up with TRBD2. CDR3 length equals 14 residues. J was trimmed by 3 bases and V by 5 bases; bases with no gene match: 3. Germline assignment: CDR1 DFQATT and CDR2 SNEGSKA (reference sequence). Written as DNA, the CDR3 is TGCAGTGCTTACGGACTAGCGGGAGAAGAGACCCAGTACTTC. Amino acid sequence: CSAYGLAGEETQYF.

This chain links TRBV4-1 with TRBJ2-7; weak D call: TRBD1 (5 bases). In germline, CDR1 is MGHRA, CDR2 YSYEKL. Trimming stripped 1 base from V and 3 bases from J, with 13 bases between. The CDR3 length is 15 residues. The CDR3: CASSQVAGNLYEQYF. CDR3 coding DNA: TGCGCCAGCAGCCAAGTGGCAGGGAATCTCTACGAGCAGTACTTC.